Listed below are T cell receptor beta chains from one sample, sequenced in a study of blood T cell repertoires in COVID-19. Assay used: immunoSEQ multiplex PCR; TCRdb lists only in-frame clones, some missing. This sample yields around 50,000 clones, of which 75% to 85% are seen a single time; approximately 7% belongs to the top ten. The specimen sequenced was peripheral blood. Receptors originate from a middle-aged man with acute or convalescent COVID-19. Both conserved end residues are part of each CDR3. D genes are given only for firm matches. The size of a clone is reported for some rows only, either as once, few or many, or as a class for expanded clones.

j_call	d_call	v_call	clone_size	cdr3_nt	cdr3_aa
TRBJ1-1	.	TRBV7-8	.	TGTGCCAGCAGCTTAGCGTTGGTGGAGCCAGTGAACACTGAAGCTTTCTTT	CASSLALVEPVNTEAFF
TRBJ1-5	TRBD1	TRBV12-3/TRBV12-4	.	TGTGCCAGCAGGACAGGGGACAATCAGCCCCAGCATTTT	CASRTGDNQPQHF
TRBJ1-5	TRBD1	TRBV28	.	TGTGCCAGCAGTTATGGCAGGGGGAGCAATCAGCCCCAGCATTTT	CASSYGRGSNQPQHF
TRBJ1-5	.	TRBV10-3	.	TGTGCCATCAGCGCAACTAATAGCAATCAGCCCCAGCATTTT	CAISATNSNQPQHF
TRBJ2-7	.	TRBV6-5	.	TGTGCCAGCAGTTACTCCGGGGGTTTCTACGAGCAGTACTTC	CASSYSGGFYEQYF
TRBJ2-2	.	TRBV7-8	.	TGTGCCAGCAGCTTATACCCAGGGTCGAACACCGGGGAGCTGTTTTTT	CASSLYPGSNTGELFF
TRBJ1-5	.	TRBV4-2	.	TGTGCCAGCAGCCTGGACAGTACTAATCAGCCCCAGCATTTT	CASSLDSTNQPQHF
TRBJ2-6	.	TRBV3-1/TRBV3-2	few	TGTGCCAGCGGCGACCTTCGACAGGCGGGCTCTGGGGCCAACGTCCTGACTTTC	CASGDLRQAGSGANVLTF
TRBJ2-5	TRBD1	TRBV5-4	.	TGTGCCAGCAGCTTGTCCCCAGGGGGCTCGGAGACCCAGTACTTC	CASSLSPGGSETQYF
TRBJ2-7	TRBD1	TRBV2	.	TGTGCCAGCAGCCTCCCGGGACAGCACTACGAGCAGTACTTC	CASSLPGQHYEQYF
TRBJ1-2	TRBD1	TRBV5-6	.	TGTGCCAGCAGCCCAGGGGGCCCCTATGGCTACACCTTC	CASSPGGPYGYTF
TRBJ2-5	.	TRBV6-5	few	TGTGCCAGCAATTCAGGCCCTCTCCGGGAGACCCAGTACTTC	CASNSGPLRETQYF
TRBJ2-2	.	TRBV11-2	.	TGTGCCAGCTTAGCAGGGTTGGACACCGGGGAGCTGTTTTTT	CASLAGLDTGELFF
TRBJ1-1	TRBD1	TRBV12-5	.	TGTGCTAGTGGTTTGGTACGGGACAGGGGCAGGACTGAAGCTTTCTTT	CASGLVRDRGRTEAFF
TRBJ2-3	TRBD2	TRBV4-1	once	TGCGCCAGCAGCCACAATGGGGGGGGGAAAGATACGCAGTATTTT	CASSHNGGGKDTQYF
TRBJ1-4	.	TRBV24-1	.	TGTGCCACCAGTGTGACAGCTAATGAAAAACTGTTTTTT	CATSVTANEKLFF
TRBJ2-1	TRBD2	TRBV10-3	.	TGTGCCATCAGTGATAATCAGCGGGGGGGCGGTGAGCAGTTCTTC	CAISDNQRGGGEQFF
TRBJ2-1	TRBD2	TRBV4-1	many	TGCGCCAGCAGCTACGGACTAGCGGGTGGCAATGAGCAGTTCTTC	CASSYGLAGGNEQFF
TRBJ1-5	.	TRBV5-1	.	TGCGCCAGCAGCCTAACAGGGCTTAGTTCTACGCCCCAGCATTTT	CASSLTGLSSTPQHF
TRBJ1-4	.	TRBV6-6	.	TGTGCCAGCAGAGGGGTTAATGAAAAACTGTTTTTT	CASRGVNEKLFF
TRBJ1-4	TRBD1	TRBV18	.	TGTGCCAGCTCACCGGGACAGCATGAAAAACTGTTTTTT	CASSPGQHEKLFF
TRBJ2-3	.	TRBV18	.	TGTGCCAGCTCACCACCGGGCCGTAGCACAGATACGCAGTATTTT	CASSPPGRSTDTQYF
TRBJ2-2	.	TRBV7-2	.	TGTGCCAGCAGCAACCGACAGGTCCCCGGGGAGCTGTTTTTT	CASSNRQVPGELFF
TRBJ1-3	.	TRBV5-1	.	TGCGCCAGCAGCTTACGGGGGACTGACACCATATATTTT	CASSLRGTDTIYF
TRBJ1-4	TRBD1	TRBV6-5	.	TGTGCCAGCAGTTACGGCAGGGGGCGCCGCGGAGAAAAACTGTTTTTT	CASSYGRGRRGEKLFF
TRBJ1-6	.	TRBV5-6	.	TGTGCCAGCAGCTTCAGGGTGGCTAATTCACCCCTCCACTTT	CASSFRVANSPLHF
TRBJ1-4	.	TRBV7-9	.	TGTGCCAGCAGCTTAAGCCAGGGTTCAGAAAAACTGTTTTTT	CASSLSQGSEKLFF
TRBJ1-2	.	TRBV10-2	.	TGCGCCAGCAGTGAGTCCTACGATAACTATGGCTACACCTTC	CASSESYDNYGYTF
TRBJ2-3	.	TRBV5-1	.	TGCGCCAGCAGCTTGGGCGGCCTTCCCAATACGCAGTATTTT	CASSLGGLPNTQYF
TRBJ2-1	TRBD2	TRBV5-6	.	TGTGCCAGCAGCTTAAGGGGACTAGCGACAAATGAGCAGTTCTTC	CASSLRGLATNEQFF
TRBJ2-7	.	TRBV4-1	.	TGCGCCAGCAGCCTAGGCGCCGGGGTAGGCAGGATCTACGAGCAGTACTTC	CASSLGAGVGRIYEQYF
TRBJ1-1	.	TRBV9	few	TGTGCCAGCAGCGTGGGTGTGTTTTGGGGAGAGAACACTGAAGCTTTCTTT	CASSVGVFWGENTEAFF
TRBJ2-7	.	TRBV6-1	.	TGTGCCAGCAGTGAAGGGCAGGGTTCCTACGAGCAGTACTTC	CASSEGQGSYEQYF
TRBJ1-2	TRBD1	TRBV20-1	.	TGCAGTGCTAGTGGATGGAGGGGGCGAGATGGCTACACCTTC	CSASGWRGRDGYTF
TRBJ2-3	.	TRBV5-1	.	TGCGCCAGCAGCGTCGGAAATCGACAGCTAATGGCAGATACGCAGTATTTT	CASSVGNRQLMADTQYF
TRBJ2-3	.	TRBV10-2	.	TGCGCCACCTCCCCGGCAGATACGCAGTATTTT	CATSPADTQYF
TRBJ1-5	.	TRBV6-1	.	TGTGCCAGCAGTGAATCGAGAAATAGCAATCAGCCCCAGCATTTT	CASSESRNSNQPQHF